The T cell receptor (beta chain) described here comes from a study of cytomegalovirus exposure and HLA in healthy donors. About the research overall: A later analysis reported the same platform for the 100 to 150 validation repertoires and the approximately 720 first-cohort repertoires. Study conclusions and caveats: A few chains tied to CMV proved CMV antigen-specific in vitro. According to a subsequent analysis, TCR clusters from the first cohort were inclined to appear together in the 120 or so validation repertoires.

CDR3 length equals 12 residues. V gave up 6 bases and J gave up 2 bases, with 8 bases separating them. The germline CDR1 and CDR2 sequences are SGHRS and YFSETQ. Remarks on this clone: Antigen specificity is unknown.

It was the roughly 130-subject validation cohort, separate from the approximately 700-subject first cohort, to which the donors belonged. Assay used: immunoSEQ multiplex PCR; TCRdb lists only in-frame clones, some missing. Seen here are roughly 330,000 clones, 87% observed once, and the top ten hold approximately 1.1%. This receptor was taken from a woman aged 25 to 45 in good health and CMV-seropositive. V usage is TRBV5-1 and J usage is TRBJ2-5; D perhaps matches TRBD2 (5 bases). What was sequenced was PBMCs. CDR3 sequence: CASKAVQETQYF. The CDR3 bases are TGCGCCAGCAAAGCGGTTCAAGAGACCCAGTACTTC.